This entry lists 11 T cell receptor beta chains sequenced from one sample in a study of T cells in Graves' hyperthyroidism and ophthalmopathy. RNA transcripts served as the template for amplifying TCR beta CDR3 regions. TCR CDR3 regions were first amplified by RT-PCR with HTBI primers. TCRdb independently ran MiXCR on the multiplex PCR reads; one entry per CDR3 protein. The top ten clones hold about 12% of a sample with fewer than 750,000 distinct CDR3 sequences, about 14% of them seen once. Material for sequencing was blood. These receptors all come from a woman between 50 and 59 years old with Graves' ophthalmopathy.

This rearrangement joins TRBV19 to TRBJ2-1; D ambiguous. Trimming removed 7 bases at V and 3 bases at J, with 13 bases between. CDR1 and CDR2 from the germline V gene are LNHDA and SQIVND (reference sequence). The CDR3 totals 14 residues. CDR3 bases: TGTGCCAGTACCTCCTCGACAAGCTACAATGAGCAGTTCTTC. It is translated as CASTSSTSYNEQFF.

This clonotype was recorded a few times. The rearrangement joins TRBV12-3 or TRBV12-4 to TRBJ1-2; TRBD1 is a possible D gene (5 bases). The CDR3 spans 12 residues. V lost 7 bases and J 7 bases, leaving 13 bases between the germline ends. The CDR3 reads CASTPGGSGYTF. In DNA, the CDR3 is TGTGCCAGCACCCCCGGGGGATCTGGCTACACCTTC.

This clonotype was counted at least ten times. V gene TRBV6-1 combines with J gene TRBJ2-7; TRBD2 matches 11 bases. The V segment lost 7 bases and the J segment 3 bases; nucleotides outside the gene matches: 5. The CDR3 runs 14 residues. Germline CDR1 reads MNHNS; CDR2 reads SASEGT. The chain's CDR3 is CASNPGTSGYEQYF. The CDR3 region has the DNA TGTGCCAGCAACCCCGGGACTAGCGGCTACGAGCAGTACTTC.

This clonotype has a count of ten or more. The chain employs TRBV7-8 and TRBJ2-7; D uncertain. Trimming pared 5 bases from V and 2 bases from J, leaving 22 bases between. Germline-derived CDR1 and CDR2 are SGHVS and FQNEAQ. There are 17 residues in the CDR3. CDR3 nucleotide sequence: TGTGCCAGCAGCCACAATAGGTGGAGTAAGTTAACCTACGAGCAGTACTTC. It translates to CASSHNRWSKLTYEQYF.

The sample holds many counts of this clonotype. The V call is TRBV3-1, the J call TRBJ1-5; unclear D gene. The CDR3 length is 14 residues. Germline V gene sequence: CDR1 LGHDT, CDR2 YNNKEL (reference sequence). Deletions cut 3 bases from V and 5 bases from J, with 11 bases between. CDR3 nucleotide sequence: TGTGCCAGCAGCCATCGGGCCGACGATCAGCCCCAGCATTTT. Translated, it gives CASSHRADDQPQHF. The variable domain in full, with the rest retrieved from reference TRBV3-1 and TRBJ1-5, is DTAVSQTPKYLVTQMGNDKSIKCEQNLGHDTMYWYKQDSKKFLKIMFSYNNKELIINETVPNRFSPKSPDKAHLNLHINSLELGDSAVYFCASSHRADDQPQHFGDGTRLSIL.

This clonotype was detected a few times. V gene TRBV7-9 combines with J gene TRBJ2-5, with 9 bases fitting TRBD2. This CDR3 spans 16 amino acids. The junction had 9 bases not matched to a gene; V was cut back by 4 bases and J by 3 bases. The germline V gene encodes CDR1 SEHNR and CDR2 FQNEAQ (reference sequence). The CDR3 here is CASSSPGLAEKETQYF. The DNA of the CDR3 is TGTGCCAGCAGCTCTCCGGGACTAGCCGAAAAAGAGACCCAGTACTTC.

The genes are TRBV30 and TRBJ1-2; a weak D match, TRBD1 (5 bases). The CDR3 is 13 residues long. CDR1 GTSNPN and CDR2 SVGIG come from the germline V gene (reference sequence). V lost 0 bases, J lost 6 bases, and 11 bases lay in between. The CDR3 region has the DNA TGTGCCTGGAGTGTAGGCAGGGAGAATGGCTACACCTTC. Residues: CAWSVGRENGYTF.

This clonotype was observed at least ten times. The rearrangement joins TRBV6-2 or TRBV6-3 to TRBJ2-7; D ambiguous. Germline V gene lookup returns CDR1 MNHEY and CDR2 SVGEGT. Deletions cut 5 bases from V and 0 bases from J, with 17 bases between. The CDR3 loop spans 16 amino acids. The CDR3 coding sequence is TGTGCCAGCAGTACCCCGGACCGGTTTAGCTCCTACGAGCAGTACTTC. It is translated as CASSTPDRFSSYEQYF.

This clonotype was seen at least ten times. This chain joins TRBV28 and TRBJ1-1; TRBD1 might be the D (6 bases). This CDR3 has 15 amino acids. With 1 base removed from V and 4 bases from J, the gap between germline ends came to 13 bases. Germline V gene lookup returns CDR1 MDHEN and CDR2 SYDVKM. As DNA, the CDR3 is TGTGCCAGCAGTTTATTAGTCACAGGGCTCACTGAAGCTTTCTTT. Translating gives CASSLLVTGLTEAFF.

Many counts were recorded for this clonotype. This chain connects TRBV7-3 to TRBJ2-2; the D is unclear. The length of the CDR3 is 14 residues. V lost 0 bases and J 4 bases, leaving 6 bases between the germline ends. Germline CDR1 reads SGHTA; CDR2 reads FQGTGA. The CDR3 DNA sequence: TGTGCCAGCAGCTTAACACTGACCACCGGGGAGCTGTTTTTT. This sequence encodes CASSLTLTTGELFF.

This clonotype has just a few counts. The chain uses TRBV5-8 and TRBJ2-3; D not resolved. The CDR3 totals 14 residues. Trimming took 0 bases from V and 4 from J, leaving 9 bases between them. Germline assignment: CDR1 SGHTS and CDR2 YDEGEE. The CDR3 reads CASSLGARADTQYF. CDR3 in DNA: TGTGCCAGCAGCTTGGGGGCACGGGCAGATACGCAGTATTTT.